This TCR beta chain was sequenced for a study of T-cell memory formation after mild COVID-19. Study-wide results and limits: Contracting CD4+ clones were located mainly in CM and EM, and CD8+ clones in EMRA.

TCRdb re-analysed the 5' RACE reads in MiXCR, keeping a single row per CDR3 protein. The repertoire holds fewer than 400,000 distinct CDR3 sequences, with over 10% as singletons. CDR1 is SGDLS, CDR2 YYNGEE, per germline. This CDR3 has 15 residues. V shed 3 bases and J shed 6 bases, with 19 bases lying between them. As concerns this clonotype: Its specificity is not known.

The rearrangement joins TRBV9 to TRBJ2-7, with D tentatively TRBD2 (6 bases). The sequence came from a man aged 18 to 29 who had mild COVID-19 (a few samples of this study predate the infection). Cell type and time point are not known. Specimen: PBMCs or a T cell subset sorted from them (not recorded which). The CDR3, as DNA: TGTGCCAGCAGCGCGGAGGGGCTCAGCAGGTCCGAGCAGTACTTC. Its translation is CASSAEGLSRSEQYF.